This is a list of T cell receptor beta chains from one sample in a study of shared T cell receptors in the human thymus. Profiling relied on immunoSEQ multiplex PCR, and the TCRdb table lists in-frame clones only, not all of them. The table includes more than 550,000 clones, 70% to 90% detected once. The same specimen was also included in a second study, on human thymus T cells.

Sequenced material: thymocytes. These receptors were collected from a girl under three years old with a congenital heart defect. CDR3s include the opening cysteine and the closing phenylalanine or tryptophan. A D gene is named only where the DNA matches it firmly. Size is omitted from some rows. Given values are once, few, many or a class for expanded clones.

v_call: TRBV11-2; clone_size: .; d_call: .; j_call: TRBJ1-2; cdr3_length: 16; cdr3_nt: TGTGCCAGCAGCTCACTATTTCAGGGGCGTTCCTATGGCTACACCTTC; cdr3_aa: CASSSLFQGRSYGYTF
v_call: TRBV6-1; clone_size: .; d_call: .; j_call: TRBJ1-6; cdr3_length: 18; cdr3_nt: TGTGCCAGCAGTGACCCTTTTGAACGGGATCGTAATAATTCACCCCTCCACTTT; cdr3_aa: CASSDPFERDRNNSPLHF
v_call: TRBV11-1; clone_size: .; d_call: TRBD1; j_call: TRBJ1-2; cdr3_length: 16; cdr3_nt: TGTGCCAGCAGCCCATCCGACAGGGTTGACACCTATGGCTACACCTTC; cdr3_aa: CASSPSDRVDTYGYTF
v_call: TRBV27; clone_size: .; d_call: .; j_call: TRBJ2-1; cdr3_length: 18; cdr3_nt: TGTGCCAGCAGTTTACGGAATAAAAGGACATCCCAATTCAATGAGCAGTTCTTC; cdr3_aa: CASSLRNKRTSQFNEQFF
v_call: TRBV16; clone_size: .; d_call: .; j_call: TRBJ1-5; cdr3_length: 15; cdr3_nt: TGTGCCAGCAGCCAATCTCGGGGGGTCGTTCAGCCCCAGCATTTT; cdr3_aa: CASSQSRGVVQPQHF
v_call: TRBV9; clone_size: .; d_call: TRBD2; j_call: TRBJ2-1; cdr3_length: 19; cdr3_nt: TGTGCCAGCAGCGTAGACCTCGAGGGACTAGCTTTAACCTACAATGAGCAGTTCTTC; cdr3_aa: CASSVDLEGLALTYNEQFF
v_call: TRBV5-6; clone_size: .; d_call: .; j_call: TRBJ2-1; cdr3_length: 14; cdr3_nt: TGTGCCAGCAGCTCCCCCCGGAGGTACGATGAGCAGTTCTTC; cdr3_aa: CASSSPRRYDEQFF
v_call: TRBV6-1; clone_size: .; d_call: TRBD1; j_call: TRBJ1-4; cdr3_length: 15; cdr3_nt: TGTGCCAGCAGTGAAGCGGCAGGGGACAGTGAAAAACTGTTTTTT; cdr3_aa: CASSEAAGDSEKLFF
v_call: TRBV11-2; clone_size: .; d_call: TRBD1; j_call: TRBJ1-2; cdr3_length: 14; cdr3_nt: TGTGCCAGCAGCTTAGGACAGGGGATCTCTGGCTACACCTTC; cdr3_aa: CASSLGQGISGYTF
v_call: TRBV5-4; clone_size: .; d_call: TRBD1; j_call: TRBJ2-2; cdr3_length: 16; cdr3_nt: TGTGCCAGCAGCTTGGGACAGGGGGGGGACACCGGGGAGCTGTTTTTT; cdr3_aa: CASSLGQGGDTGELFF
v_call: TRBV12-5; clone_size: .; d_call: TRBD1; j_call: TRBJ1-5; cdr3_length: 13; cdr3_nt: TGTGCTAGTGGTGAGGACAGGGATCAGCCCCAGCATTTT; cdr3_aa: CASGEDRDQPQHF
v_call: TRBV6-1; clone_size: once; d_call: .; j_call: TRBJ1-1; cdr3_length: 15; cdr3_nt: TGTGCCAGCACGAACAGGGATAGTGATGACACTGAAGCTTTCTTT; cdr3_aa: CASTNRDSDDTEAFF
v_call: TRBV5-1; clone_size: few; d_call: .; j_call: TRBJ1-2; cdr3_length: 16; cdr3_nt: TGCGCCAGCAGCTTGATGCCGCGGGAGGGGAACTATGGCTACACCTTC; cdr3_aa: CASSLMPREGNYGYTF
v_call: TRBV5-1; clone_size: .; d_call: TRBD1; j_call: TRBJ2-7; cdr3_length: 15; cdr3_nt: TGCGCCAGCAGCTTTCGGGACAGGGGAGTTAAAGAGCAGTACTTC; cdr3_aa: CASSFRDRGVKEQYF
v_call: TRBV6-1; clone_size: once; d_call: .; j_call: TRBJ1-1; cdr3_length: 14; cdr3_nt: TGTGCCAGCAGGAACAGGGCACGGGGCACTGAAGCTTTCTTT; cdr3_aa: CASRNRARGTEAFF
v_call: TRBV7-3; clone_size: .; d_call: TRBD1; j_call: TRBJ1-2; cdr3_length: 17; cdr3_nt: TGTGCCAGCAGGTCCGGGACAGGGATTCGTATTCTCTATGGCTACACCTTC; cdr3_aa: CASRSGTGIRILYGYTF
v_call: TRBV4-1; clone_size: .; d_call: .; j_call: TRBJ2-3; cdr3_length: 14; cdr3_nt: TGCGCCAGCAGCCAAGTCGGCGGATCAGATACGCAGTATTTT; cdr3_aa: CASSQVGGSDTQYF
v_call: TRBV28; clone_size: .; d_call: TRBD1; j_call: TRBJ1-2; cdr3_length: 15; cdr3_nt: TGTGCCAGCAGCTTTCTACGTCAGGGGGCAGGTGGCTACACCTTC; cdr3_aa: CASSFLRQGAGGYTF
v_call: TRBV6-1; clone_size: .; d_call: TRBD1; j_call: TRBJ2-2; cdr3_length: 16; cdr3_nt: TGTGCCAGCAGTGACCCGGACAGGGGAAGTAACGGGGAGCTGTTTTTT; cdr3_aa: CASSDPDRGSNGELFF
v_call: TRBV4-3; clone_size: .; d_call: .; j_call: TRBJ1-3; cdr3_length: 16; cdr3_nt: TGCGCCAGCAGCCAGTCCTTGGGGCAGGGAGGAAACACCATATATTTT; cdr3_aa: CASSQSLGQGGNTIYF
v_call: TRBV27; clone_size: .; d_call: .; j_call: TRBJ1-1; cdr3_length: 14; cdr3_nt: TGTGCCAGCAGTTTATCGGAGGTGAACACTGAAGCTTTCTTT; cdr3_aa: CASSLSEVNTEAFF
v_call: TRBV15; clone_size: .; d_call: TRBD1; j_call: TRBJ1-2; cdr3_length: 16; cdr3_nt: TGTGCCACCAGCAGACCAAGGGACAGGGGGATTGATGGCTACACCTTC; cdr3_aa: CATSRPRDRGIDGYTF
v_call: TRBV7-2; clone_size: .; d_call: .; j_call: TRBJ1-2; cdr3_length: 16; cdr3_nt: TGTGCCAGCAGCTTAGGTTGGAGCAGGGCAGGGTATGGCTACACCTTC; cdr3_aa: CASSLGWSRAGYGYTF
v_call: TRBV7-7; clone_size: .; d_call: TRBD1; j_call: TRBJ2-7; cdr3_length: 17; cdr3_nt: TGTGCTAGCAGCTTAGGGAGAGACAGGGTAAGTCGCTACGAGCAGTACTTC; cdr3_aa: CASSLGRDRVSRYEQYF
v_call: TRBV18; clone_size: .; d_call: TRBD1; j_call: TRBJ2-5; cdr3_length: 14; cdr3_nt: TGTGCCAGCTCACCGTGGGACAGGGAATGCACCCAGTACTTC; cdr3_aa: CASSPWDRECTQYF
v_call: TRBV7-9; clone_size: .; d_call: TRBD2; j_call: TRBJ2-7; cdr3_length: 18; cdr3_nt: TGTGCCAGCAGTCCGGACAGGTTGAGAGCGGGGGGGTTCTACGAGCAGTACTTC; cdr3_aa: CASSPDRLRAGGFYEQYF
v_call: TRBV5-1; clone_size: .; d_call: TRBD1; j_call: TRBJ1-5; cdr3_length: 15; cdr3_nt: TGCGCCAGCAGCGTTCAGGGGGACTTCAATCAGCCCCAGCATTTT; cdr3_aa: CASSVQGDFNQPQHF
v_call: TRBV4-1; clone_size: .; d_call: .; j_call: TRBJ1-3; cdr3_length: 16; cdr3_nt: TGCGCCAGCAGCCAAGAAAGCGGGGTCACTGGAAACACCATATATTTT; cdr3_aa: CASSQESGVTGNTIYF
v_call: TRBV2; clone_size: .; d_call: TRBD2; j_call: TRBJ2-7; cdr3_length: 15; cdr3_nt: TGTGCCAGCAGGATCAGACTAGCGGGTTCCTACGAGCAGTACTTC; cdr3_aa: CASRIRLAGSYEQYF
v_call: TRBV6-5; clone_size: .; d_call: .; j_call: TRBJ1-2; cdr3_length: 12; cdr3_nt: TGTGCCAGCAGTCACGCCCCGGGGGGCTACACCTTC; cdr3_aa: CASSHAPGGYTF
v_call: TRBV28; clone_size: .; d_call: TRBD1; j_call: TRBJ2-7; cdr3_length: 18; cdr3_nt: TGTGCCAGCAGTCTACGGGACAGGGGATGCTGGAGCTCCTACGAGCAGTACTTC; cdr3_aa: CASSLRDRGCWSSYEQYF
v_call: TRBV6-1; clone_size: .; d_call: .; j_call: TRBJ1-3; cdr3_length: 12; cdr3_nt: TGTGCCAGCAGTGAACACAGAAACACCATATATTTT; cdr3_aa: CASSEHRNTIYF
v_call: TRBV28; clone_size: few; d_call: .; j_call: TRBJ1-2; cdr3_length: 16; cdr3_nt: TGTGCCAGCAGTGGGGGGGAGGCGGTATGGGACTATGGCTACACCTTC; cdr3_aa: CASSGGEAVWDYGYTF
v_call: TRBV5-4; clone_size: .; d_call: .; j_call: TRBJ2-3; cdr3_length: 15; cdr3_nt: TGTGCCAGCAGCCTTACAGGAAGGGGCACAGATACGCAGTATTTT; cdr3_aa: CASSLTGRGTDTQYF
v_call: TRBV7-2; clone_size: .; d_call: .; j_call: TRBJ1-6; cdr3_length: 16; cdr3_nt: TGTGCCAGCAGCTCCACAATCCCGGGTAGTAATTCACCCCTCCACTTT; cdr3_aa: CASSSTIPGSNSPLHF
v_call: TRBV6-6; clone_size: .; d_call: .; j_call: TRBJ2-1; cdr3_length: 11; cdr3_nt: TGTGCCAGCAGTGAAAGACTGGAACAGTTCTTC; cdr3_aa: CASSERLEQFF
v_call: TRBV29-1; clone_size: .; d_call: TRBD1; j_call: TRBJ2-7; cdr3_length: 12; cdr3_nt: TGCAGCGTACCGACAGGGCCTTACGAGCAGTACTTC; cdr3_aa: CSVPTGPYEQYF
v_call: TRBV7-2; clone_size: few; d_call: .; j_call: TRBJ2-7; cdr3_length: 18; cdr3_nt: TGTGCCAGCAGCTTGCGCCCTCCCCATAGTGGGAGTTCCTACGAGCAGTACTTC; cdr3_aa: CASSLRPPHSGSSYEQYF
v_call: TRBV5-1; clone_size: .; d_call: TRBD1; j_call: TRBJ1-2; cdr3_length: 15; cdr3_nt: TGCGCCAGCAGCTGGGGTCGGACAGGAACCTATGGCTACACCTTC; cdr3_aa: CASSWGRTGTYGYTF
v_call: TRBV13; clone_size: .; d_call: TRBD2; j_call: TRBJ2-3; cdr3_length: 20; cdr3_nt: TGTGCCAGCAGCCCACAACCCGGGACTAGCGGGGCCCAAAGCACAGATACGCAGTATTTT; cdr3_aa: CASSPQPGTSGAQSTDTQYF
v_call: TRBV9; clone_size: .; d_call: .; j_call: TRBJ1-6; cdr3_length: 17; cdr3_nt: TGTGCCAGCAGCGTAGGGTTTGGAACAGGGTTCAATTCACCCCTCCACTTT; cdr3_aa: CASSVGFGTGFNSPLHF
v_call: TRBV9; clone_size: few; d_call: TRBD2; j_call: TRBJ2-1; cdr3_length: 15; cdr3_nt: TGTGCCAGCAGCGTTCAGACTAGCGGGGGGGCTGAGCAGTTCTTC; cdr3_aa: CASSVQTSGGAEQFF
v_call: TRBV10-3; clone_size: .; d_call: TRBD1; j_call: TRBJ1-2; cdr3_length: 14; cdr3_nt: TGTGCCATCAGTGAGACAGGGGTCAGCTATGGCTACACCTTC; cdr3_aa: CAISETGVSYGYTF
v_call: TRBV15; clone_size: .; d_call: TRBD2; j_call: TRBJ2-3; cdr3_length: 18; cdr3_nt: TGTGCCACCAGCGTCGGGTCGGGAACTAGCGGGGGAACAGATACGCAGTATTTT; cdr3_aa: CATSVGSGTSGGTDTQYF
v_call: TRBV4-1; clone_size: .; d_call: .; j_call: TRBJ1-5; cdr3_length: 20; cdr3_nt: TGCGCCAGCAGCCAAGTGGAATGGGGAGGGGGGGATTATAGCAATCAGCCCCAGCATTTT; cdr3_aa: CASSQVEWGGGDYSNQPQHF
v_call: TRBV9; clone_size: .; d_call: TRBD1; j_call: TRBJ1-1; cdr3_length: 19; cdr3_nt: TGTGCCAGCAGTGATCCGAGACAGGGGGCCCCCCCGATGAACACTGAAGCTTTCTTT; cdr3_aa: CASSDPRQGAPPMNTEAFF
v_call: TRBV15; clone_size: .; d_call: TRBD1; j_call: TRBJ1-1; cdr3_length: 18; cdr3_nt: TGTGCCACCAGCAGAGATAGTCCCCCGCGGACAGGGAACACTGAAGCTTTCTTT; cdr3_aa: CATSRDSPPRTGNTEAFF
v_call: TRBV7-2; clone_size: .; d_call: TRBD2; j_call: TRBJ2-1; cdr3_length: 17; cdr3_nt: TGTGCCAGCAGCTTAGAGGCTAGCGGGGGGTCAATGTATGAGCAGTTCTTC; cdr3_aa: CASSLEASGGSMYEQFF
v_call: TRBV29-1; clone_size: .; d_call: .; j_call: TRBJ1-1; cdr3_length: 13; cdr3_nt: TGCAGCGTTGAGGCAGGGGTGAACACTGAAGCTTTCTTT; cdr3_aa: CSVEAGVNTEAFF
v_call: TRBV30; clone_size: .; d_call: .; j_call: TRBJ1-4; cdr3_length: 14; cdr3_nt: TGTGCCTGGAGTGTGTATACGGGTAATGAAAAACTGTTTTTT; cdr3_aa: CAWSVYTGNEKLFF
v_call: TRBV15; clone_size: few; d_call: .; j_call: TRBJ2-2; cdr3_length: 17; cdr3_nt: TGTGCCACCAGCAGAGTTGGCAGGGCCACGAACACCGGGGAGCTGTTTTTT; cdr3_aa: CATSRVGRATNTGELFF
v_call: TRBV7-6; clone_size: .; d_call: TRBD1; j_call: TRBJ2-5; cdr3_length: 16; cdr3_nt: TGTGCCAGCAGCCGCACCCGGGGACAGGACCAAGAGACCCAGTACTTC; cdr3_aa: CASSRTRGQDQETQYF
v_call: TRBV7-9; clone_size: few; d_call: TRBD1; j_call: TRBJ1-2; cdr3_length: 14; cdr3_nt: TGTGCCAGCAGCTTAGGACCCACAGGGGATGGCTACACCTTC; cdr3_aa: CASSLGPTGDGYTF
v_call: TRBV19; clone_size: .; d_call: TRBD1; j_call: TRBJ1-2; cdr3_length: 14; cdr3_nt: TGTGCCAGTAGTATGACAGGGTTACAAAGTGGCTACACCTTC; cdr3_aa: CASSMTGLQSGYTF
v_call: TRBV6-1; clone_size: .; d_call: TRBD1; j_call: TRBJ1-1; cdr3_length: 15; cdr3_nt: TGTGCCAGCAGTGAAGACCCTGACAGGGCCGGTGAAGCTTTCTTT; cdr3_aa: CASSEDPDRAGEAFF
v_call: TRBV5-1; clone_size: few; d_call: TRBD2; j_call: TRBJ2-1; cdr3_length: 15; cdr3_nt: TGCGCCAGCAGCGTCGGGACTAGCGGGGGGCATGAGCAGTTCTTC; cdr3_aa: CASSVGTSGGHEQFF
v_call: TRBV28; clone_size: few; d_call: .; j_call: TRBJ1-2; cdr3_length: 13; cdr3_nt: TGTGCCAGCACCCCGACGTCGGGCTATGGCTACACCTTC; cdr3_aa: CASTPTSGYGYTF
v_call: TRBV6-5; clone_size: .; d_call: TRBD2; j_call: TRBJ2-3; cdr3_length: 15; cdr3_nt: TGTGCCAGCAGTGTTAGCGGGGGGGGAGCAGATACGCAGTATTTT; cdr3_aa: CASSVSGGGADTQYF
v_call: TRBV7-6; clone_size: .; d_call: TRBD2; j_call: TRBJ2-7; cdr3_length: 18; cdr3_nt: TGTGCCAGCAGCTCCAGGACTAGCGGGGGGCAATCCCTCCTCGAGCAGTACTTC; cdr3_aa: CASSSRTSGGQSLLEQYF